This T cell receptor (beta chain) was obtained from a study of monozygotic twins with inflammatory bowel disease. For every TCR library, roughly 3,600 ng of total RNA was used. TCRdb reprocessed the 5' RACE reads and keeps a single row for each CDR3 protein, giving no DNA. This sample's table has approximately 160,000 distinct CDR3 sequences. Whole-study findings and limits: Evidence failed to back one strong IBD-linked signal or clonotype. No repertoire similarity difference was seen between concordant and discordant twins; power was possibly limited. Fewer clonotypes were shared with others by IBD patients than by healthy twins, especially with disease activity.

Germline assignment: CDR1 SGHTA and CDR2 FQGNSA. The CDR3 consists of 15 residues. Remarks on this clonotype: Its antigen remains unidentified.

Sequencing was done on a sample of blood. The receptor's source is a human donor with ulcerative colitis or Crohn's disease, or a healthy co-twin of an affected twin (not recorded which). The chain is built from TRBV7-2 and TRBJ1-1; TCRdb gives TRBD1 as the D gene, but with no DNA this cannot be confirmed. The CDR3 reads CASSARQGINTEAFF.